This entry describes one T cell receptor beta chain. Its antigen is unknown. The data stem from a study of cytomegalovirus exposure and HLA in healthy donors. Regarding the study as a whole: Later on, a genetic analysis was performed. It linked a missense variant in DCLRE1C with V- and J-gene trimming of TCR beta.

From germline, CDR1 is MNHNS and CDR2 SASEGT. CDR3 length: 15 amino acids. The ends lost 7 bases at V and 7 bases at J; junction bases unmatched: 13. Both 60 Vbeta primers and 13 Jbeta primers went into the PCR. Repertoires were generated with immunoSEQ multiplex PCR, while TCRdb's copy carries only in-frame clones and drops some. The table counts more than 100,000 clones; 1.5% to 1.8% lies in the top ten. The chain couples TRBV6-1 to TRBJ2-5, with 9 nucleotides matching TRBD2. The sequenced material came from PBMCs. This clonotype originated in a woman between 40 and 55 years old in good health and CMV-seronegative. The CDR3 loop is CASNQDAGGSGTQYF. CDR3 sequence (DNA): TGTGCCAGCAATCAGGACGCGGGGGGGTCAGGGACCCAGTACTTC.